A selection of T cell receptor beta chains follows, all from one sample in a study of OX40 agonist ivuxolimab in advanced cancers. Assay: immunoSEQ multiplex PCR; the TCRdb copy retains only in-frame clones and omits some. Here the sample spans roughly 34,000 clones, under 80% being singletons. The sample here was CD4+ or CD8+ T cells sorted from blood, taken in a trial of the OX40 agonist ivuxolimab. Receptors were obtained from an adult with an advanced solid tumor such as melanoma, head and neck, liver or kidney cancer. The CDR3 runs from the conserved cysteine through the conserved F or W. A D gene is named only where the DNA matches it firmly.

v_gene	d_gene	CDR3aa
TRBV28	.	CASSLSYRSAFF
TRBV5-1	.	CASRVSYNSPLHF
TRBV6-5	TRBD2	CASSLGGGPEHEQYF
TRBV10-1	.	CASREQGGSTDTQYF
TRBV7-2	.	CASSDRYSNQPQHF
TRBV7-9	TRBD2	CASSLVTGGQETQYF
TRBV28	.	CASRPQVTYNQPQHF
TRBV18	.	CASSRSNGQSAGYTF
TRBV6-4	.	CASSDALRDTQYF
TRBV7-9	TRBD2	CASSFPLAGGRTGELFF
TRBV7-6	TRBD1	CASSPRGPGNTIYF
TRBV18	.	CASSRASSTDTQYF
TRBV18	.	CANSPLSGSTDTQYF
TRBV5-1	TRBD1	CASTTLSGQAYTQYF
TRBV7-8	.	CASSPNPGGYNEQFF
TRBV6-1	.	CASSELGGSYNEQFF
TRBV6-5	TRBD2	CASSPTTSGAYEQYF
TRBV5-4	.	CASSPRAGPGETQYF
TRBV5-4	.	CASSLGGLSSGNTIYF
TRBV5-4	.	CASSLPGTDTQYF
TRBV6-1	TRBD1	CASSENRGSTDTQYF
TRBV5-1	TRBD1	CASSFRQGEAGELFF
TRBV7-9	.	CASSFSTGLSYEQYF
TRBV25-1	TRBD1	CASLGARTGGNYGYTF
TRBV5-4	TRBD2	CASSLLPGGPGNEQFF
TRBV29-1	TRBD1	CSAGGQTYEQYF
TRBV21-1	.	CASLTMVLRGNGSRNQPQHF